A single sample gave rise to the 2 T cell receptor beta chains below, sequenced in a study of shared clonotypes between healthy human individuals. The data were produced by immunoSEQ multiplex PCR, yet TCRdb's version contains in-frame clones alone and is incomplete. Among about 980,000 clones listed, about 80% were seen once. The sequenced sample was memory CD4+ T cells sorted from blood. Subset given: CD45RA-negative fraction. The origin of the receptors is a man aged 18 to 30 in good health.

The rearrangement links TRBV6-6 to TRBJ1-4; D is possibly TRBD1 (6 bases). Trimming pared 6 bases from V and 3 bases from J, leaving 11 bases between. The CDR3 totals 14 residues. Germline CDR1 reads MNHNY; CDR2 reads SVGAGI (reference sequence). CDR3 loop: CASSRGPANEKLFF. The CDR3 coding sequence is TGTGCCAGCAGCCGGGGGCCAGCTAATGAAAAACTGTTTTTT.

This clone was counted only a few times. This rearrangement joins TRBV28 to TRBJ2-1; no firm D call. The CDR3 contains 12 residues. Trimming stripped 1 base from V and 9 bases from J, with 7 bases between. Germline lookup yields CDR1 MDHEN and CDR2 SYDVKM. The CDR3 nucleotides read TGTGCCAGCAGTTTATATGCTGGTGAGCAGTTCTTC. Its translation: CASSLYAGEQFF.